Each of the 7 T cell receptor beta chains below was sequenced from the same sample in a study of T cell responses to AZD1222 COVID-19 vaccine. The assay was immunoSEQ multiplex PCR, and TCRdb's table has in-frame clones only and misses some. The top ten hold 8.5% to 10% of the sample, which has fewer than 150,000 clones, approximately 84% seen once. The material was peripheral blood, obtained on day 0 of AZD1222 vaccination. The receptors derive from an adult in good health.

Written as DNA, the CDR3 is TGTGCCAGCAGCCCCGCACAGGGATCCTACGAGCAGTACTTC. Translated, it gives CASSPAQGSYEQYF. This rearrangement joins TRBV11-2 to TRBJ2-7; possible D gene TRBD1, 6 bases. The length of the CDR3 is 14 residues. With 5 bases removed from V and 1 base from J, the gap between germline ends came to 12 bases. CDR1 and CDR2 (germline): SGHAT, FQNNGV.

This chain joins TRBV19 and TRBJ1-5; D remains unclear. Germline V gives CDR1 LNHDA, CDR2 SQIVND (reference sequence). The V end lost 3 bases, the J end lost 3 bases, and 12 bases lay between the germline ends. This CDR3 spans 15 amino acids. The CDR3 DNA sequence: TGTGCCAGTAGTATTTATGGGGAGACCAATCAGCCCCAGCATTTT. It is translated as CASSIYGETNQPQHF. The full variable domain, completed using reference TRBV19 and TRBJ1-5, is DGGITQSPKYLFRKEGQNVTLSCEQNLNHDAMYWYRQDPGQGLRLIYYSQIVNDFQKGDIAEGYSVSREKKESFPLTVTSAQKNPTAFYLCASSIYGETNQPQHFGDGTRLSIL.

V gene TRBV5-5 combines with J gene TRBJ1-5; 8 positions match TRBD1. V dropped 2 bases and J dropped 4; count of bases not matched to a gene: 5. Germline values: CDR1 SGHKS, CDR2 YYEKEE (reference sequence). This CDR3 region has 15 residues. CDR3 sequence: CASSLWDRLNQPQHF. The CDR3 DNA sequence: TGTGCCAGCAGCTTATGGGACAGGTTGAATCAGCCCCAGCATTTT.

This clone showed up just once. The chain employs TRBV2 and TRBJ1-2; 9 bases are a match to TRBD1. Germline V CDR1 and CDR2: SNHLY, FYNNEI. Trimming removed 6 bases from V and 8 bases from J; junction bases left unmatched: 10. The length of the CDR3 is 14 residues. CDR3 in DNA: TGTGCCAGCAGGGCACAGGGGGCGCCGGGGGGCTACACCTTC. It yields the protein CASRAQGAPGGYTF.

This clone came up once. The rearrangement joins TRBV10-1 to TRBJ1-5; 10 positions match TRBD1. Germline CDR1 and CDR2: WNHNN and SYGVQD (reference sequence). The CDR3 extends over 17 amino acids. CDR3 nucleotide sequence: TGCGATCCTCCGGGACAGGGGACGGAATTTAGCAATCAGCCCCAGCATTTT. Its protein is CDPPGQGTEFSNQPQHF.

The chain employs TRBV19 and TRBJ1-3; no reliable D call. CDR3 length: 14 amino acids. Trimming took 8 bases from V and 0 from J, leaving 11 bases between them. CDR1 is LNHDA, CDR2 SQIVND, per germline (reference sequence). DNA for the CDR3: TGTGCCAGTTACGGGATTAGCTCTGGAAACACCATATATTTT. It codes for CASYGISSGNTIYF.

The chain joins TRBV28 to TRBJ2-5; maybe TRBD2 (6 bases). V dropped 5 bases and J dropped 4 bases, with 20 bases sitting between them. Germline CDR1 is MDHEN and CDR2 is SYDVKM. The CDR3 is made up of 16 amino acids. The CDR3 DNA sequence: TGTGCCAGCAGTCCGAGGTCATGGCAGGGAGGAGAGACCCAGTACTTC. It translates to CASSPRSWQGGETQYF.